The 32 T cell receptor beta chains in this list originate from one sample, sequenced in a study of cytomegalovirus exposure and HLA in healthy donors. The PCR used 60 Vbeta and 13 Jbeta primers. Only in-frame clones appear in the TCRdb table, and some are missing; sequencing was by immunoSEQ multiplex PCR. Here the sample spans approximately 110,000 clones, around 82% being singletons. Sequenced input: PBMCs. All receptors derive from a woman aged 25 to 45 in good health and CMV-seropositive.

This chain links TRBV7-2 with TRBJ2-3; D may be TRBD2 (6 bases). V was clipped by 5 bases and J by 2 bases, with 11 bases between them. The CDR3 spans 14 residues. In germline, CDR1 is SGHTA, CDR2 FQGNSA. CDR3 in DNA: TGTGCCAGCAGCCGAAGGAGGGACACAGATACGCAGTATTTT. It specifies CASSRRRDTDTQYF. The full variable domain, in which reference TRBV7-2 and TRBJ2-3 provide the parts outside the CDR3, is GAGVSQSPSNKVTEKGKDVELRCDPISGHTALYWYRQSLGQGLEFLIYFQGNSAPDKSGLPSDRFSAERTGGSVSTLTIQRTQQEDSAVYLCASSRRRDTDTQYFGPGTRLTVL.

This clone came up a few times. The chain recombines TRBV2 with TRBJ1-3, with 8 nucleotides matching TRBD1. Germline V gene data show CDR1 as SNHLY and CDR2 as FYNNEI. V lost 6 bases, J lost 1 base, and 5 bases stayed unmatched. This CDR3 has 15 residues. The CDR3 sequence is CASRDYRGSGNTIYF. DNA of the CDR3: TGTGCCAGCAGAGACTACAGGGGGTCTGGAAACACCATATATTTT.

This chain joins TRBV2 and TRBJ2-1; 9 positions agree with TRBD2. V dropped 6 bases and J dropped 0; count of bases not matched to a gene: 3. The CDR3 has 15 amino acids. Germline V CDR1 and CDR2: SNHLY, FYNNEI. The CDR3 DNA reads as TGTGCCAGCAGGGATAGCGGGAGCTCCTACAATGAGCAGTTCTTC. Residues: CASRDSGSSYNEQFF.

This clone occurred a few times. J is TRBJ2-5 and V is TRBV12-2; the D call TRBD2 from the table was never checked on the DNA. TRBV12-2 is listed as a pseudogene. The CDR3 runs to 15 residues. CDR3 residues: CASRLTTGGGETQYF. CDR3 nucleotide sequence: TGTGCAAGTCGCTTAACCACGGGGGGAGGAGAGACCCAGTACTTC.

The chain carries TRBV11-2 and TRBJ1-6; no clear D gene. The CDR3 has 17 residues. Germline V gives CDR1 SGHAT, CDR2 FQNNGV. The germline V and J ends were trimmed by 5 bases and 0 bases, with 14 bases remaining between them. Here the CDR3 reads CASSPIVGSSYNSPLHF. The CDR3 DNA reads TGTGCCAGCAGCCCTATTGTGGGGAGCTCCTATAATTCACCCCTCCACTTT.

The chain couples TRBV6-5 to TRBJ1-4; D may be TRBD1 (6 bases). Trimming took off 4 bases at V and 7 bases at J, with 13 bases between the two ends. The CDR3 covers 14 residues. Germline lookup yields CDR1 MNHEY and CDR2 SVGAGI. The DNA of the CDR3 is TGTGCCAGCAGTTCTACAGGGACGGTTGAAAAACTGTTTTTT. Protein product: CASSSTGTVEKLFF.

J is TRBJ1-4 and V is TRBV10-3; 9 bases line up with TRBD1. CDR3 length: 15 amino acids. The junction had 12 bases not matched to a gene; V was cut back by 10 bases and J by 6 bases. Germline V lookup: CDR1 ENHRY, CDR2 SYGVKD. The CDR3 region is CATSSRDRVDEKLFF. Here the CDR3 DNA reads TGTGCCACCTCCTCTCGGGACAGGGTTGATGAAAAACTGTTTTTT.

The J gene is TRBJ2-7, the V gene TRBV10-3, with 7 positions matching TRBD2. The CDR3 runs 16 residues. Germline V CDR1 and CDR2: ENHRY, SYGVKD. J was trimmed by 7 bases and V by 3 bases; bases with no gene match: 15. The DNA of the CDR3 is TGTGCCATCAGTGAATCGAGCGCGGGAGTAAGTTATGAGCAGTACTTC. It codes for CAISESSAGVSYEQYF.

This clone occurred once. CDR3 in DNA: TGTGCCAGCAGCTTACTCAGGGCAGCTAACTATGGCTACACCTTC. Amino acids: CASSLLRAANYGYTF. The chain employs TRBV7-2 and TRBJ1-2; D might be TRBD1 (5 bases). CDR1 SGHTA and CDR2 FQGNSA come from the germline V gene. Deletions cut 2 bases from V and 0 bases from J, with 10 bases between. This CDR3 has 15 amino acids.

This sequence joins TRBV6-6 and TRBJ1-5; TRBD1 agrees at 9 bases. Trimming cost V 0 bases and J 4 bases; bases outside gene matches: 1. This CDR3 region has 15 residues. Germline-derived CDR1 and CDR2 are MNHNY and SVGAGI (reference sequence). In DNA, the CDR3 is TGTGCCAGCAGTTACTCGGGGACAGGGAATCAGCCCCAGCATTTT. Translating it yields CASSYSGTGNQPQHF.

This clone turned up a few times. The CDR3 nucleotides are TGTGCTAGTGGTTCAGGCATCGGGAGCTCCTACGAGCAGTACTTC. It codes for CASGSGIGSSYEQYF. The chain links TRBV12-5 to TRBJ2-7, with D tentatively TRBD2 (6 bases). The CDR3 is 15 amino acids. V lost 4 bases and J 0 bases, leaving 13 bases between the germline ends. CDR1 and CDR2 from the germline V gene are LGHNT and FRNRAP.

To note about this clone: The same CDR3 arises from other DNA sequences in this sample as well. This chain connects TRBV7-2 to TRBJ1-2; D perhaps matches TRBD1 (5 bases). CDR1 and CDR2 from the germline V gene are SGHTA and FQGNSA. V was trimmed by 3 bases and J by 4 bases, leaving 9 bases between them. The CDR3 sequence is 13 residues long. The CDR3 loop is CASSLGQGYGYTF. The DNA of the CDR3 is TGTGCCAGCAGCTTGGGGCAGGGCTATGGCTACACCTTC.

The chain recombines TRBV10-3 with TRBJ1-2; D is undetermined. In germline, CDR1 is ENHRY, CDR2 SYGVKD. The CDR3 has 15 residues. Between the trimmed V and J ends, which lost 3 bases and 3 bases, there was a span of 14 bases. CDR3 in DNA: TGTGCCATCAGTGAAGAGATAGCCGACCACTATGGCTACACCTTC. Translation: CAISEEIADHYGYTF.

V and J are TRBV5-1 and TRBJ2-3, with no clear D. V was cut by 0 bases and J by 2 bases, with 13 bases left in between. This CDR3 comprises 16 residues. Germline CDR1 SGHRS, CDR2 YFSETQ. The CDR3 protein is CASSLAIAETTDTQYF. The CDR3 bases are TGCGCCAGCAGCTTGGCCATAGCAGAGACCACAGATACGCAGTATTTT.

V and J are TRBV12-5 and TRBJ1-2; 9 positions agree with TRBD1. V shed 1 base, J shed 6 bases, and the junction held 0 bases outside the gene matches. Germline V CDR1 and CDR2: LGHNT, FRNRAP. This CDR3 comprises 13 residues. The chain's CDR3 is CASGLGTGDGYTF. The CDR3 DNA follows: TGTGCTAGTGGTTTGGGGACAGGGGATGGCTACACCTTC.

This clone has more than one count but fewer than ten. The chain is built from TRBV7-9 and TRBJ2-1; 10 bases match TRBD2. Germline lookup yields CDR1 SEHNR and CDR2 FQNEAQ (reference sequence). This CDR3 spans 14 amino acids. With 7 bases clipped from V and 5 bases from J, the junction kept 5 bases outside the gene matches. This CDR3 reads CASTLGLAHNEQFF. CDR3 in DNA: TGTGCCAGCACCTTGGGACTAGCGCACAATGAGCAGTTCTTC.

The chain links TRBV27 to TRBJ1-4; TRBD1 agrees at 7 bases. Germline lookup yields CDR1 MNHEY and CDR2 SMNVEV (reference sequence). V was clipped by 7 bases and J by 8 bases; unmatched bases: 10. This CDR3 has 14 residues. The CDR3 protein is CASTTRQGSEKLFF. The CDR3 region has the DNA TGTGCCAGCACCACTCGACAGGGTAGCGAAAAACTGTTTTTT.

The rearrangement joins TRBV18 to TRBJ2-5, with TRBD2 matching over 8 bases. CDR1 and CDR2 (germline): KGHSH, LQKENI. V gave up 3 bases and J gave up 2 bases; unmatched junction bases: 5. The CDR3 runs 15 residues. The CDR3, as DNA: TGTGCCAGCTCACCTGGCGGGGGGTGGCAAGAGACCCAGTACTTC. It is translated as CASSPGGGWQETQYF.

This chain connects TRBV6-5 to TRBJ2-7; maybe TRBD1 (5 bases). V was shortened by 5 bases and J by 4 bases, with 6 bases between the two germline ends. The CDR3 runs 11 residues. Germline CDR1 and CDR2: MNHEY and SVGAGI. The CDR3 sequence: CASSDRYEQYF. The CDR3, as DNA: TGTGCCAGCAGTGACAGATACGAGCAGTACTTC.

This clone showed up just a few times. This chain uses TRBV5-8 with TRBJ2-7; TRBD1 matches at 7 bases. The V segment lost 7 bases and the J segment 3 bases; nucleotides outside the gene matches: 4. CDR3 length equals 12 residues. Germline-derived CDR1 and CDR2 are SGHTS and YDEGEE. The CDR3 region is CASFRDSYEQYF. CDR3 sequence (DNA): TGTGCCAGCTTCCGGGACAGCTACGAGCAGTACTTC.

This sequence joins TRBV18 and TRBJ2-2; 12 bases are shared with TRBD2. The CDR3 has 17 residues. CDR1 and CDR2 (germline): KGHSH, LQKENI. V was clipped by 4 bases and J by 4 bases; unmatched bases: 7. The CDR3 nucleotides are TGTGCCAGCTCACAAACGACTAGCGGGAGTTCCACCGGGGAGCTGTTTTTT. Its protein is CASSQTTSGSSTGELFF.

This chain connects TRBV25-1 to TRBJ2-7; no clear D. Germline CDR1 MGHDK, CDR2 SYGVNS. This CDR3 comprises 16 residues. Between the trimmed V and J ends, which lost 3 bases and 3 bases, there was a span of 18 bases. In nucleotides, the CDR3 is TGTGCCAGCAGTGATCCTTTCGGTGGGCAGAACTACGAGCAGTACTTC. Translated: CASSDPFGGQNYEQYF.

This clone was detected only a few times. V is TRBV2 and J is TRBJ1-6, with unresolved D. The V end lost 4 bases, the J end lost 6 bases, and 16 bases lay between the germline ends. The CDR3 sequence is 16 residues long. Germline V lookup: CDR1 SNHLY, CDR2 FYNNEI. DNA for the CDR3: TGTGCCAGCAGTGCCGGGGAGGCCCGTACTAATTCACCCCTCCACTTT. Its protein is CASSAGEARTNSPLHF.

The chain links TRBV9 to TRBJ1-1; D remains unclear. Trimming took 5 bases from V and 1 from J, leaving 9 bases between them. The germline CDR1 and CDR2 sequences are SGDLS and YYNGEE. This CDR3 contains 13 residues. The CDR3 sequence is CASRFSENTEAFF. The CDR3 coding sequence is TGTGCCAGCAGATTCTCAGAGAACACTGAAGCTTTCTTT. The full variable domain, with the rest looked up from reference TRBV9 and TRBJ1-1, is DSGVTQTPKHLITATGQRVTLRCSPRSGDLSVYWYQQSLDQGLQFLIQYYNGEERAKGNILERFSAQQFPDLHSELNLSSLELGDSALYFCASRFSENTEAFFGQGTRLTVV.

The V and J genes are TRBV13 and TRBJ2-5; D remains ambiguous. Trimming stripped 4 bases from V and 0 bases from J, with 6 bases between. The CDR3 runs to 13 residues. Germline V lookup: CDR1 PRHDT, CDR2 FYEKMQ (reference sequence). CDR3: CASSSTNQETQYF. The CDR3 DNA reads TGTGCCAGCAGCTCAACTAACCAAGAGACCCAGTACTTC.

V gene TRBV6-6 combines with J gene TRBJ1-5; D possibly corresponds to TRBD1 (5 bases). Germline CDR1 MNHNY, CDR2 SVGAGI (reference sequence). The CDR3 has 15 residues. The V and J ends lost 0 bases and 2 bases respectively, with 8 bases between them. The CDR3 DNA reads TGTGCCAGCAGTTACTCGGGGCCAGGCAATCAGCCCCAGCATTTT. Its protein is CASSYSGPGNQPQHF.

This clone was picked up one time. This rearrangement joins TRBV7-9 to TRBJ2-1; 9 nucleotides line up with TRBD1. CDR3 length: 19 amino acids. Germline V gene lookup returns CDR1 SEHNR and CDR2 FQNEAQ (reference sequence). The V and J ends lost 7 bases and 0 bases, in that order; junction bases with no gene match: 16. The CDR3 loop is CASIKARTGELSSYNEQFF. DNA of the CDR3: TGTGCCAGCATAAAAGCCCGGACAGGGGAACTTAGCTCCTACAATGAGCAGTTCTTC.

This clone showed up just once. The V and J genes are TRBV30 and TRBJ1-3; 7 nucleotides align to TRBD1. Germline CDR1 reads GTSNPN; CDR2 reads SVGIG (reference sequence). The CDR3 totals 13 residues. With 5 bases clipped from V and 4 bases from J, the junction kept 5 bases outside the gene matches. The CDR3 spells CAWRRDRGNTIYF. CDR3 coding DNA: TGTGCCTGGCGTAGGGACAGAGGAAACACCATATATTTT. Drawing the rest from reference TRBV30 and TRBJ1-3, the complete variable domain is SQTIHQWPATLVQPVGSPLSLECTVEGTSNPNLYWYRQAAGRGLQLLFYSVGIGQISSEVPQNLSASRPQDRQFILSSKKLLLSDSGFYLCAWRRDRGNTIYFGEGSWLTVV.

The chain joins TRBV5-1 to TRBJ1-2, with 7 positions matching TRBD1. The V gene's germline CDR1 is SGHRS and CDR2 YFSETQ. There are 15 residues in the CDR3. The V gene end was trimmed by 5 bases and the J gene end by 4 bases; junction bases not matched to a gene: 11. The DNA for the CDR3 is TGCGCCAGCAGTTCGGACAGGTTTGGACCCTATGGCTACACCTTC. It translates to CASSSDRFGPYGYTF.

The chain is built from TRBV2 and TRBJ2-6; D might be TRBD1 (5 bases). The germline CDR1 and CDR2 sequences are SNHLY and FYNNEI. This CDR3 has 15 residues. V was cut by 7 bases and J by 2 bases, with 12 bases left in between. The CDR3 coding sequence is TGTGCCAGCACACCTCAGGGAACTGGGGCCAACGTCCTGACTTTC. Its protein product is CASTPQGTGANVLTF.

The rearrangement links TRBV19 to TRBJ1-3; D is possibly TRBD1 (6 bases). Germline lookup yields CDR1 LNHDA and CDR2 SQIVND (reference sequence). This CDR3 contains 16 residues. Between the trimmed V and J ends, which lost 4 bases and 4 bases, there was a span of 17 bases. CDR3 residues: CASSTTGTSSGNTIYF. The CDR3 coding sequence is TGTGCCAGTAGTACAACAGGGACATCATCGGGAAACACCATATATTTT.

The chain joins TRBV28 to TRBJ1-1, with D uncertain. The CDR3 contains 14 residues. V was cut by 5 bases and J by 0 bases, with 10 bases left in between. Germline-derived CDR1 and CDR2 are MDHEN and SYDVKM. CDR3 nucleotides: TGTGCCAGCAGTCCCTACAGACTGAACACTGAAGCTTTCTTT. Its protein is CASSPYRLNTEAFF.